This record looks at one TCR beta chain sequence and its context. This clone has only one observation. Its antigen specificity is not known. One base away there is no much larger clone; base qualities are not given. Trimming accounts for 6 bases at V and 2 bases at J, while the number of junction bases matched to no gene is 5. The germline V gene provides CDR1 ENHRY and CDR2 SYGVKD. The CDR3, from cysteine to phenylalanine, totals 14 residues. The sequence is cut down to CDR3 DNA, 42 bases in frame from base 1. The sample originates from a study of OX40 agonist ivuxolimab in advanced cancers. Study-wide context: The costimulatory receptor OX40 (CD134) was targeted by ivuxolimab, a fully human IgG2 agonistic monoclonal antibody. Prior anti-PD-1, anti-PD-L1 or anti-CTLA-4 therapy was permitted, and about two fifths of dose-escalation patients had received checkpoint inhibitors. Three dose-escalation patients achieved partial responses, one with hepatocellular carcinoma and two with cutaneous melanoma. Among the roughly 52 dose-escalation patients, about 20 had hepatocellular carcinoma, roughly 15 melanoma, 9 renal cell carcinoma and 9 head and neck cancer. A male proportion of 75% to 85% and a mean age of approximately 58 years, ranging from roughly 23 to 79, were recorded for the dose-escalation cohort. Intravenous ivuxolimab was administered to patients every 2 weeks at six dose levels: 0.01, 0.1, 0.3, 1.5, 3 and 10 mg/kg. The paper describes the monotherapy dose-escalation part (N of about 50 patients) of the phase I trial of ivuxolimab. The point of sequencing TCRbeta in the periphery was to test whether ivuxolimab changed TCR sequence diversity and drove clonal T-cell expansion. Overall study outcomes, separate from this receptor: Low levels of normalized T-cell clonal expansion were also shown by some nonresponding patients. In the 0.1-3.0 mg/kg groups, partial responders were among the patients with the lowest normalized peripheral clonal expansion, particularly in CD8+ T cells. The antigen specificity of the clonally expanded peripheral T cells was not determined. Clonal expansion of both CD4+ and CD8+ blood T cells was observed from baseline to week 6 at doses 0.1 to 3.0 mg/kg. After ivuxolimab, more expanded clones were found on average in CD8+ T cells than in CD4+ T cells.

Genomic DNA was extracted from sorted cells for sequencing of the TCRbeta CDR3 region. The immunoSEQ Assay was used to sequence the TCRbeta CDR3 regions. Here the immuneACCESS table is served through TCRdb, limited to in-frame sequences with V and J called. Missing clones are a known gap in these copies; in checked studies unresolved V genes cover under half, and the rest lacks a known reason. This sample is represented by tens of thousands of clones; around 80% of them were singletons. 2.6% of the sample is in the top ten clones. The trial excluded patients who had a history of autoimmune disease or were on systemic immunosuppression. Peripheral blood for TCR sequencing was collected from all dose cohorts at baseline, on cycle 4 day 1, and on cycle 7 day 1. The samples were drawn from a first-in-human, open-label, multicenter phase I dose-escalation trial of ivuxolimab. Adults with locally advanced or metastatic melanoma, renal cell, hepatocellular, or head and neck squamous cell carcinoma were enrolled in the trial. Before TCR sequencing, CD4+ and CD8+ T cells were separately sorted from peripheral blood.

Recombination joined TRBV10-3 with TRBJ2-7; TRBD2 fits 9 bases in the junction. This TCR came from an adult with an advanced solid tumor such as melanoma, head and neck, liver or kidney cancer. Sequencing was performed on CD4+ or CD8+ T cells sorted from blood, taken in a trial of the OX40 agonist ivuxolimab. The CDR3 region: CAIRLAGPAYEQYF. The bases are TGTGCCATCAGGCTAGCGGGACCCGCCTACGAGCAGTACTTC.